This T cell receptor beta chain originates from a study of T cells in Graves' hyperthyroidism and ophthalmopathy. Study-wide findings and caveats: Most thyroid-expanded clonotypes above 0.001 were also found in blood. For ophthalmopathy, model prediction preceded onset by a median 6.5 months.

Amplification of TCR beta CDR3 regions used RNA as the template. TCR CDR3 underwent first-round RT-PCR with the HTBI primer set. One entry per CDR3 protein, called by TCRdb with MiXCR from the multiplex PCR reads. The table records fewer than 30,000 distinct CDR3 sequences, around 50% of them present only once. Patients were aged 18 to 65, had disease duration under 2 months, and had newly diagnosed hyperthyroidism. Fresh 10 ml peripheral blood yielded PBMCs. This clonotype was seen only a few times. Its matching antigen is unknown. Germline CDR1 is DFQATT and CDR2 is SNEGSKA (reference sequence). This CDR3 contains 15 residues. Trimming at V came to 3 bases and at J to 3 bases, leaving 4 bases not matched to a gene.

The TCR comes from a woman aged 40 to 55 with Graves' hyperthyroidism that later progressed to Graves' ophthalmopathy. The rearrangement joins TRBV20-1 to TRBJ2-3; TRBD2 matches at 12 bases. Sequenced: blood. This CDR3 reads CSASKTSGSTDTQYF. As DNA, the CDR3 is TGCAGTGCTAGTAAGACTAGCGGGAGTACAGATACGCAGTATTTT.